This TCR beta chain was sequenced during a study of T-cell memory formation after mild COVID-19. TCRdb re-derived calls from the 5' RACE reads in MiXCR, one entry per CDR3 protein. The repertoire holds 550,000 to 650,000 distinct CDR3 sequences, with around 16% as singletons. Germline loops: CDR1 DFQATT, CDR2 SNEGSKA (reference sequence). V lost 5 bases, J lost 2 bases, and 18 bases lay in between. This CDR3 region has 15 residues. The sequence derives from an adult woman who had mild COVID-19 (a few samples of this study predate the infection). Cell type and time point are not known. Input material: PBMCs or a T cell subset sorted from them (not recorded which). The chain combines TRBV20-1 with TRBJ1-2; D is uncertain. CDR3 residues: CSASPPSGWNYGYTF. For the CDR3, the DNA is TGCAGTGCTTCCCCCCCCTCGGGGTGGAACTATGGCTACACCTTC.